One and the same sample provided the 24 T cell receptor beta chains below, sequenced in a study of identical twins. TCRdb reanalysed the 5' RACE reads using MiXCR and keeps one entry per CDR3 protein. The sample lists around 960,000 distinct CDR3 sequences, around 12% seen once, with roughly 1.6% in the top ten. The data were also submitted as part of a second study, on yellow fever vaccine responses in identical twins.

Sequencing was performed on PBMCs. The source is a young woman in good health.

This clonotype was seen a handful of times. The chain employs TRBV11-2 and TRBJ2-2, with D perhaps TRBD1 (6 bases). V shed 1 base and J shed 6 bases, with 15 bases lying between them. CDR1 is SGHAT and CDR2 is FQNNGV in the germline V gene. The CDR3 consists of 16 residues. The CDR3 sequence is CASSLVQGISAGELFF. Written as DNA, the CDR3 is TGTGCCAGCAGCTTAGTACAGGGCATCTCCGCCGGGGAGCTGTTTTTT.

The CDR3 loop reads CASTLNQETQYF. CDR3 DNA: TGTGCCAGCACCTTGAACCAAGAGACCCAGTACTTC. V usage is TRBV6-1 and J usage is TRBJ2-5, with no clear D. In germline, CDR1 is MNHNS, CDR2 SASEGT. The CDR3 is 12 amino acids. V was clipped by 7 bases and J by 0 bases, with 6 bases between them.

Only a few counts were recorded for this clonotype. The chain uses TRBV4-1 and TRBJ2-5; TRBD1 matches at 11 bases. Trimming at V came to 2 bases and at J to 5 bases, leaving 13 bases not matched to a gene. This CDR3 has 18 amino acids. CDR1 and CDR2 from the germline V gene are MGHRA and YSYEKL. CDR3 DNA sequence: TGCGCCAGCAGCCAAAACAGGGGACAGGGGGGCGAGTACGAGACCCAGTACTTC. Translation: CASSQNRGQGGEYETQYF.

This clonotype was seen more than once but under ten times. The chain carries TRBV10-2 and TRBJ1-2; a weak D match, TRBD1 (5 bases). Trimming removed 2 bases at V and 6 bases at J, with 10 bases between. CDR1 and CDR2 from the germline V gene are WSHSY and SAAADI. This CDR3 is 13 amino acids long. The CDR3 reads CASSEKGLDGYTF. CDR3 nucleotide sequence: TGCGCCAGCAGTGAGAAGGGGCTTGATGGCTACACCTTC.

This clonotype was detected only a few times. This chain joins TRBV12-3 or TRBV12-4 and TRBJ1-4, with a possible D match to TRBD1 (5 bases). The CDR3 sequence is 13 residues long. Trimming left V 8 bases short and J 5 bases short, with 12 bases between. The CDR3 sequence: CASGRGQNEKLFF. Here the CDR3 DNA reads TGTGCCAGCGGCCGGGGCCAGAATGAAAAACTGTTTTTT.

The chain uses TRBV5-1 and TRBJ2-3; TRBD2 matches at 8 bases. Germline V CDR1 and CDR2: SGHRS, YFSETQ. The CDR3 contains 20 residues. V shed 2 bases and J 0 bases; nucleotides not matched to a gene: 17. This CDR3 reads CASSFGAPGLVSWSTDTQYF. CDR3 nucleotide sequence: TGCGCCAGCAGCTTTGGGGCTCCGGGACTAGTTTCCTGGAGCACAGATACGCAGTATTTT.

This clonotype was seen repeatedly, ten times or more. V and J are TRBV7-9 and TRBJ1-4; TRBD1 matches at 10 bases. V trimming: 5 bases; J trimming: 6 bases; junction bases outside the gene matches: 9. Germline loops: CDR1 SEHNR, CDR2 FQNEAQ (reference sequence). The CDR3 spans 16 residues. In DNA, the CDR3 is TGTGCCAGCAGCCATCCAAGGGGGACAGGGGATGAAAAACTGTTTTTT. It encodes CASSHPRGTGDEKLFF.

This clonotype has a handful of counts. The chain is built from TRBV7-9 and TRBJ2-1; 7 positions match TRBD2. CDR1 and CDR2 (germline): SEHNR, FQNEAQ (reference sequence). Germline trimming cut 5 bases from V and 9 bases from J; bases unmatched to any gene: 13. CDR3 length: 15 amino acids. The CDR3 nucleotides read TGTGCCAGCAGCCAAGCGGGGCTACTAGGGAGTGAGCAGTTCTTC. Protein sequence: CASSQAGLLGSEQFF.

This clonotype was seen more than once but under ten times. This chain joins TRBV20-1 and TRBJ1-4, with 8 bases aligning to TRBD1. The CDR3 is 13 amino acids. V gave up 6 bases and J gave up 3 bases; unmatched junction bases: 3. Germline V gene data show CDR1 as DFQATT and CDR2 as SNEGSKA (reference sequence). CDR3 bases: TGCAGTGCAGAACAGGGGGCTAATGAAAAACTGTTTTTT. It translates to CSAEQGANEKLFF.

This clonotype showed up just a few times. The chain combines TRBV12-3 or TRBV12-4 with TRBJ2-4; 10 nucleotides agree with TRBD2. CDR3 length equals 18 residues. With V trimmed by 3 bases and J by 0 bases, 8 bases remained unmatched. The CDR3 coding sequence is TGTGCCAGCAGTTTGAAGACTAGCGGGTCTCTAGCCAAAAACATTCAGTACTTC. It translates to CASSLKTSGSLAKNIQYF.

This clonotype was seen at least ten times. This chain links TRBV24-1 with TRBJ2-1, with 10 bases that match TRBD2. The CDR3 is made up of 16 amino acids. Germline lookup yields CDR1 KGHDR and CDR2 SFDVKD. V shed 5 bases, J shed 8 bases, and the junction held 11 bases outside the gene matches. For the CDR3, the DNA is TGTGCCACCAGTGCAGCTAGCGGGAGTATGTTCTATGAGCAGTTCTTC. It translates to CATSAASGSMFYEQFF.

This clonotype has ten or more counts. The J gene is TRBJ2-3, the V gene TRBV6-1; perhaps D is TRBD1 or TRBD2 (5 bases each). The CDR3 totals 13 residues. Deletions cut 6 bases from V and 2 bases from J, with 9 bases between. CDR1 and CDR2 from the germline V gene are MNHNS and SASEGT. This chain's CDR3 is CASRRGFTDTQYF. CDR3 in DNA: TGTGCCAGCAGACGGGGCTTCACAGATACGCAGTATTTT.

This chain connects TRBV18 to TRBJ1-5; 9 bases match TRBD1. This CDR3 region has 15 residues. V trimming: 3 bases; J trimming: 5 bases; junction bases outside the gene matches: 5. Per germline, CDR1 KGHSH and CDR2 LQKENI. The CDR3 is CASSPQTGGYQPQHF. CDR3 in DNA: TGTGCCAGCTCACCTCAGACAGGGGGTTATCAGCCCCAGCATTTT.

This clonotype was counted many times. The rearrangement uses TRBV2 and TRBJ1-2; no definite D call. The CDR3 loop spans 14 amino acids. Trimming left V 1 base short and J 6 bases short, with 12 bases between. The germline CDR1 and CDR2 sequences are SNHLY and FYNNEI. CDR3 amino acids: CASSEVGEKNGYTF. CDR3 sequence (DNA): TGTGCCAGCAGTGAAGTCGGAGAAAAGAATGGCTACACCTTC.

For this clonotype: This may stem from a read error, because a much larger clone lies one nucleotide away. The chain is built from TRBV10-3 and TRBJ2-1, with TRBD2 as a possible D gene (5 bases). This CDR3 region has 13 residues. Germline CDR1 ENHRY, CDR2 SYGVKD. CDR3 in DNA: TGTGCCTTCAGTGGGAGCTCCTACAATGAGCAGTTCTTC. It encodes CAFSGSSYNEQFF.

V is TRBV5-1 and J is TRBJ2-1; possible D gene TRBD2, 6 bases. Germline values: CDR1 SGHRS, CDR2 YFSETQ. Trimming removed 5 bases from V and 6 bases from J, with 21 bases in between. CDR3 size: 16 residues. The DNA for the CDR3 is TGCGCCAGCAGTCTGGGATGGGGGGTTAGTTCCAATGAGCAGTTCTTC. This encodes CASSLGWGVSSNEQFF.

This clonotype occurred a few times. This CDR3 is CASSRQGRRGPDTQYF. In DNA, the CDR3 is TGCGCCAGCAGCCGGCAGGGTCGGAGGGGACCAGATACGCAGTATTTT. This chain links TRBV5-1 with TRBJ2-3; maybe TRBD2 (6 bases). Trimming removed 4 bases from V and 4 bases from J, with 19 bases in between. The germline CDR1 and CDR2 sequences are SGHRS and YFSETQ. The CDR3 sequence is 16 residues long.

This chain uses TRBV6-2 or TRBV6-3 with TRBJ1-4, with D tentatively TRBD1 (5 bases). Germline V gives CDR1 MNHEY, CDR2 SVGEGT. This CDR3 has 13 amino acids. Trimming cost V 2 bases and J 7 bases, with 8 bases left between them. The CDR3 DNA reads TGTGCCAGCAGTTACCGCCAGGGTGAAAAACTGTTTTTT. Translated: CASSYRQGEKLFF.

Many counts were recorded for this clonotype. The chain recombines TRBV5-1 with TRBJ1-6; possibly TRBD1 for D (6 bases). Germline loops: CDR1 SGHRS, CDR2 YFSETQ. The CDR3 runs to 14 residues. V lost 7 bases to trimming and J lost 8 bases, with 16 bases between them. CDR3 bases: TGCGCCAGCTCAGACCTAGGGGGTTATTCACCCCTCCACTTT. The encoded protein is CASSDLGGYSPLHF. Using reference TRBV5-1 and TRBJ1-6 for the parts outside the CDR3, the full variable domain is KAGVTQTPRYLIKTRGQQVTLSCSPISGHRSVSWYQQTPGQGLQFLFEYFSETQRNKGNFPGRFSGRQFSNSRSEMNVSTLELGDSALYLCASSDLGGYSPLHFGNGTRLTVT.

The CDR3 loop is CASSGQHMNTEAFF. In nucleotides, the CDR3 is TGTGCCAGCAGCGGACAACACATGAACACTGAAGCTTTCTTT. The chain recombines TRBV2 with TRBJ1-1; possibly TRBD1 for D (5 bases). Between the trimmed V and J ends, which lost 6 bases and 0 bases, there was a span of 11 bases. CDR1 is SNHLY and CDR2 is FYNNEI in the germline V gene. CDR3 length equals 14 residues.

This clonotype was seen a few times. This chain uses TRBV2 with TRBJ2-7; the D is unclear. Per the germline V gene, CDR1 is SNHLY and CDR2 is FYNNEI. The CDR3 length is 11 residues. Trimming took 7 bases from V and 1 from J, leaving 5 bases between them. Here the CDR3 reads CASKRSYEQYF. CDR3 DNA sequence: TGTGCCAGCAAACGGTCCTACGAGCAGTACTTC.

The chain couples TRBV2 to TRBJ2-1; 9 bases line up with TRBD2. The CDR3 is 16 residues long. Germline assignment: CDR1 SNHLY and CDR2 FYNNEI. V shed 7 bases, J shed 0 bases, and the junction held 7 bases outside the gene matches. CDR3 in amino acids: CASTRTSVYSYNEQFF. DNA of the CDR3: TGTGCCAGCACCAGGACTAGCGTATACTCCTACAATGAGCAGTTCTTC.

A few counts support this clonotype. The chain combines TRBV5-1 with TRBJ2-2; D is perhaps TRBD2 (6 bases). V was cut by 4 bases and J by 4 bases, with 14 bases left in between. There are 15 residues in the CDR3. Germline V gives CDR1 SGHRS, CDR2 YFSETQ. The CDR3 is CASSDGLGGTGELFF. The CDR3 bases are TGCGCCAGCAGCGATGGCTTGGGGGGCACCGGGGAGCTGTTTTTT.

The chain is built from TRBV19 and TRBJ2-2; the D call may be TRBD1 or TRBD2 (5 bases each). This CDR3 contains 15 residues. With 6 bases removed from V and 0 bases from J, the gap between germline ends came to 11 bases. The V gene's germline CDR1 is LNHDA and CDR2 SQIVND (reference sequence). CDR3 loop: CASRPGTANTGELFF. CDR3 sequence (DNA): TGTGCCAGTAGACCCGGGACGGCGAACACCGGGGAGCTGTTTTTT. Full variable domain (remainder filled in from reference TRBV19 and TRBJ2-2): DGGITQSPKYLFRKEGQNVTLSCEQNLNHDAMYWYRQDPGQGLRLIYYSQIVNDFQKGDIAEGYSVSREKKESFPLTVTSAQKNPTAFYLCASRPGTANTGELFFGEGSRLTVL.